The clone carrying this TCR beta chain was detected many times. Its antigen remains unknown. Time point noted: sample taken at primary tumor resection. Whole RNA came from tumor, nontumor lung or frozen PBMC and was sequenced without being sorted. 72 TRACERx patients with early, untreated non-small cell lung cancer donated samples. The CDR3 runs 11 residues. The germline V gene encodes CDR1 SQVTM and CDR2 ANQGSEA. V lost 2 bases, J lost 12 bases, and 1 base stayed unmatched. This sample is part of a study of spatial heterogeneity in lung cancer. Study-wide findings and caveats: Blood showed ubiquitous tumor TCRs more often at resection than at routine follow-up.

TCR cDNA molecules each carried a unique molecular identifier. MiXCR, run by TCRdb on the 5' RACE reads, gives a single entry per CDR3 protein. Of roughly 75,000 distinct CDR3 sequences in the sample, roughly 13% were seen once. The chain employs TRBV29-1 and TRBJ2-1; the match to TRBD2 covers 10 bases. The clonotype was recovered from a male donor with early-stage non-small cell lung cancer. Sequenced material: PBMCs, taken at surgery. CDR3: CSVELAGAQFF. In nucleotides, the CDR3 is TGCAGCGTTGAACTAGCGGGAGCGCAGTTCTTC.